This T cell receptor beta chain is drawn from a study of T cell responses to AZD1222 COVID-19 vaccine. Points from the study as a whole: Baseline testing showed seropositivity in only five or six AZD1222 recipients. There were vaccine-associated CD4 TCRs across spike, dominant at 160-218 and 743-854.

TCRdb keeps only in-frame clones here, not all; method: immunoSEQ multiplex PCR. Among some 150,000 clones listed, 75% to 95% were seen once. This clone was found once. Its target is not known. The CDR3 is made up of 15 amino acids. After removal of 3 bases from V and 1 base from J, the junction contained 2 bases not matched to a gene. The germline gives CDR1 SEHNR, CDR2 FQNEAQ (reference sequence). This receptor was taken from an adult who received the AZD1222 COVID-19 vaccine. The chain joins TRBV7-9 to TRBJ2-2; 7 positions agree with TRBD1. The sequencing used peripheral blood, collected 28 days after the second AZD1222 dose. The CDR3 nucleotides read TGTGCCAGCAGCTTGAGGACAGGGAACACCGGGGAGCTGTTTTTT. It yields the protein CASSLRTGNTGELFF.